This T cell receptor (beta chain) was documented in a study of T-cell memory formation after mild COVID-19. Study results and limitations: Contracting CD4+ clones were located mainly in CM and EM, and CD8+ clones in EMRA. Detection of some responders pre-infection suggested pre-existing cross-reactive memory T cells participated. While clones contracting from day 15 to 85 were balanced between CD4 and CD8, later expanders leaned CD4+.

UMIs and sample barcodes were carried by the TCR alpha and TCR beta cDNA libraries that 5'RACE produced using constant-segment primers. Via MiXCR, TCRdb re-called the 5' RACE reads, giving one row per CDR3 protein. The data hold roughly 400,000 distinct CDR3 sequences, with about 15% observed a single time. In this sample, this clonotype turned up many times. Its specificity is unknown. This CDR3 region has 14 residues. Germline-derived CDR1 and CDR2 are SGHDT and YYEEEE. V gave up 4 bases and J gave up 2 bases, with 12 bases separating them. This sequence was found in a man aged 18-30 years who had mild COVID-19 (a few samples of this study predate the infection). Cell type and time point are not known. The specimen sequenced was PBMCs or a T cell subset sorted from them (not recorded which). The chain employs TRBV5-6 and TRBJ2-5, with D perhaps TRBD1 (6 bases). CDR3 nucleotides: TGTGCCAGCAGCCCTGGGACACCACAAGAGACCCAGTACTTC. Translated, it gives CASSPGTPQETQYF.